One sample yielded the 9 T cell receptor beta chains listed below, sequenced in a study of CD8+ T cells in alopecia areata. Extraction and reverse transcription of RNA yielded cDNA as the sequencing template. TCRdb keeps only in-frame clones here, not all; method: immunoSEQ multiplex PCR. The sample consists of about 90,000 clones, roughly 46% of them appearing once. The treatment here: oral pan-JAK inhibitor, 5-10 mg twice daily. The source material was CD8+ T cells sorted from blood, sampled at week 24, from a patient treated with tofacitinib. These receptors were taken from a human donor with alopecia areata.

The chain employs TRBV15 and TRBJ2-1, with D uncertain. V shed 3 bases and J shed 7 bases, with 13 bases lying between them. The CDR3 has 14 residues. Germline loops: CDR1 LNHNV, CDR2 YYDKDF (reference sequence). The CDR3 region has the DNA TGTGCCACCAGCAGTTACCGAAAAGGGAATGAGCAGTTCTTC. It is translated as CATSSYRKGNEQFF.

The CDR3 DNA is TGTGCCAGCAGCTGGACAGGGAGCAATCAGCCCCAGCATTTT. Protein: CASSWTGSNQPQHF. The chain recombines TRBV27 with TRBJ1-5, with TRBD1 matching over 8 bases. From germline, CDR1 is MNHEY and CDR2 SMNVEV (reference sequence). V shed 6 bases, J shed 1 base, and the junction held 2 bases outside the gene matches. The CDR3 is 14 amino acids.

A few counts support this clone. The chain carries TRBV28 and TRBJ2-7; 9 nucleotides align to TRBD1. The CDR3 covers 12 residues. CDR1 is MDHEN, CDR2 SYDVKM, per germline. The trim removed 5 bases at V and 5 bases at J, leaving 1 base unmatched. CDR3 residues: CASSRTGDEQYF. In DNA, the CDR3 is TGTGCCAGCAGTCGGACAGGGGACGAGCAGTACTTC.

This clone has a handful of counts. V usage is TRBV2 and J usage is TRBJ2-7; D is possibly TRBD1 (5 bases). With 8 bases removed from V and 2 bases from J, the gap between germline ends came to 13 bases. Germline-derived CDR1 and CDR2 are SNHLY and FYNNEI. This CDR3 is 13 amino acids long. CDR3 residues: CASDSHTTYEQYF. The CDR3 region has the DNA TGTGCCAGCGACAGTCATACTACCTACGAGCAGTACTTC.

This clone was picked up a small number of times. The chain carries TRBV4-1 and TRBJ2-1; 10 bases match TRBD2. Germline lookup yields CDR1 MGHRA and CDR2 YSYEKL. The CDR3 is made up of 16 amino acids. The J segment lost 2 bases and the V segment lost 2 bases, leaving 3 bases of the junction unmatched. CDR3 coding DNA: TGCGCCAGCAGCCAAAAGCGGGAGGGGCCCTACAATGAGCAGTTCTTC. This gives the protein CASSQKREGPYNEQFF.

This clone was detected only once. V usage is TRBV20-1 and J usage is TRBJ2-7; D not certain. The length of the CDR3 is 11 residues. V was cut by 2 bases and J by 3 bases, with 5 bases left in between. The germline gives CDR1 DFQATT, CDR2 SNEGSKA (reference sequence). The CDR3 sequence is CSARLDYEQYF. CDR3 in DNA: TGCAGTGCTAGACTAGACTACGAGCAGTACTTC.

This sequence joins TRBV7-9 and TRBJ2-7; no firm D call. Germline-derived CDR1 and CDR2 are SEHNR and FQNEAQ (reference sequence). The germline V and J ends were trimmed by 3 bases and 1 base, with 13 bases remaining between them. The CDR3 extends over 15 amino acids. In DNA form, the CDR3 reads TGTGCCAGCAGCTTGTATTACGGCACTTCCTACGAGCAGTACTTC. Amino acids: CASSLYYGTSYEQYF.

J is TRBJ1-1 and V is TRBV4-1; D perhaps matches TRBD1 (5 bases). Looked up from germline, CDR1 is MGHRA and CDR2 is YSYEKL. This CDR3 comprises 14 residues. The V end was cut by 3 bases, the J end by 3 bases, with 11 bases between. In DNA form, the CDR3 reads TGCGCCAGCAGCCATCGTGGGGGGGACACTGAAGCTTTCTTT. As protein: CASSHRGGDTEAFF.

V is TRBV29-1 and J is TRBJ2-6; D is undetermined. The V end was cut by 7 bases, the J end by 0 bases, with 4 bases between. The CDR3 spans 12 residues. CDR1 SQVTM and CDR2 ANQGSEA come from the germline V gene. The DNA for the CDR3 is TGCAGCGCTAACTCTGGGGCCAACGTCCTGACTTTC. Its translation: CSANSGANVLTF.